This T cell receptor (beta chain) is drawn from a study of blood T cell repertoires in COVID-19. Background on the study: COVID-19 samples, acute and convalescent, were from the United States, Italy and Spain.

Germline-derived CDR1 and CDR2 are SGHTS and YDEGEE. V was cut by 4 bases and J by 2 bases, with 19 bases left in between. The CDR3 is 18 residues long. Individuals aged about 18 to 100 years were recruited from 24 US areas. Recovered participants had two consecutive negative NP/OP PCR tests, healthcare professional clearance, or symptom resolution. Original handling: Quantification of nucleated cells was approximated via reference gene primer amplification. Data came from immunoSEQ multiplex PCR; TCRdb stores just in-frame clones and leaves some out. The V and J calls and clone size are taken from that table; D and trimming were inferred from the DNA. The table shows about 100,000 clones, with around 85% occurring only once.

Sequencing used PBMCs or T cells enriched from blood (not recorded which). The chain is built from TRBV5-8 and TRBJ1-6, with D perhaps TRBD1 (5 bases). This TCR derives from a woman aged 45 to 65 who had recovered from COVID-19. This CDR3 reads CASSPWTGQGTYNSPLHF. The DNA for the CDR3 is TGTGCCAGCAGCCCGTGGACGGGCCAGGGCACCTATAATTCACCCCTCCACTTT.